The 19 T cell receptor beta chains reported below all come from one sample, sequenced in a study of blood T cell repertoires in COVID-19. TCRdb's table, derived via immunoSEQ multiplex PCR, lists solely in-frame clones and lacks some. The sample includes over 250,000 clones, around nine tenths of them seen just once. The source material was PBMCs or T cells enriched from blood (not recorded which). The receptors derive from a man aged 35-49 years who had recovered from COVID-19.

This rearrangement joins TRBV11-3 to TRBJ2-3; TRBD2 matches 12 bases. CDR1 is SGHNT, CDR2 YENEEA, per germline. The CDR3 consists of 16 residues. Unmatched junction bases numbered 5, after V lost 5 bases and J lost 2 bases. This chain's CDR3 is CASSTRTSGTTDTQYF. CDR3 coding DNA: TGTGCCAGCAGCACCCGGACTAGCGGGACCACAGATACGCAGTATTTT.

V is TRBV12-5 and J is TRBJ2-1; 10 bases line up with TRBD1. The V segment lost 6 bases and the J segment 5 bases; nucleotides outside the gene matches: 7. CDR3 length: 15 residues. Germline CDR1 reads LGHNT; CDR2 reads FRNRAP. The CDR3 loop reads CASGLGTGDNNEQFF. CDR3 DNA sequence: TGTGCTAGTGGCTTAGGGACAGGGGACAACAATGAGCAGTTCTTC. Complete variable domain (other parts from reference TRBV12-5 and TRBJ2-1): DARVTQTPRHKVTEMGQEVTMRCQPILGHNTVFWYRQTMMQGLELLAYFRNRAPLDDSGMPKDRFSAEMPDATLATLKIQPSEPRDSAVYFCASGLGTGDNNEQFFGPGTRLTVL.

This clone appeared a single time. This chain joins TRBV7-9 and TRBJ1-5, with no clear D. Germline-derived CDR1 and CDR2 are SEHNR and FQNEAQ (reference sequence). Trimming took off 5 bases at V and 3 bases at J, with 5 bases between the two ends. The CDR3 loop spans 12 amino acids. The CDR3 bases are TGTGCCAGCAGCCCTCCCAATCAGCCCCAGCATTTT. Its translation: CASSPPNQPQHF.

The table lists this clone with a count of one. The V gene is TRBV19, the J gene TRBJ2-5, with 7 nucleotides matching TRBD1. Germline-derived CDR1 and CDR2 are LNHDA and SQIVND (reference sequence). Trimming at V came to 6 bases and at J to 3 bases, leaving 13 bases not matched to a gene. This CDR3 region has 16 residues. CDR3 nucleotide sequence: TGTGCCAGTAGGGGTAGGGGGCTGGATCGGGAAGAGACCCAGTACTTC. This encodes CASRGRGLDREETQYF.

J is TRBJ1-4 and V is TRBV12-3 or TRBV12-4; maybe TRBD1 (5 bases). V lost 3 bases and J lost 8, with 10 bases in between. The CDR3 is made up of 13 amino acids. CDR3: CASSFGGNEKLFF. CDR3 DNA: TGTGCCAGCAGTTTCGGGGGTAACGAAAAACTGTTTTTT.

The chain joins TRBV6-4 to TRBJ1-2; possible D gene TRBD1, 6 bases. The CDR3 loop spans 14 amino acids. CDR1 MRHNA and CDR2 SNTAGT come from the germline V gene. The germline V and J ends were trimmed by 6 bases and 3 bases, with 14 bases remaining between them. The CDR3 bases are TGTGCCAGCAGCCACAGGGCAGGCGACTATGGCTACACCTTC. Translated, it gives CASSHRAGDYGYTF.

V is TRBV15 and J is TRBJ2-7; 7 nucleotides agree with TRBD1. J lost 3 bases, V lost 5 bases, and 4 bases had no gene match. Germline CDR1 LNHNV, CDR2 YYDKDF (reference sequence). The CDR3 length is 13 residues. The CDR3 sequence is CATSQGVNYEQYF. CDR3 DNA: TGTGCCACCAGCCAGGGGGTTAACTACGAGCAGTACTTC.

V usage is TRBV19 and J usage is TRBJ2-1; D unclear. V lost 3 bases, J lost 8 bases, and 11 bases lay in between. The germline CDR1 and CDR2 sequences are LNHDA and SQIVND (reference sequence). This CDR3 has 13 residues. The CDR3 reads CASSIGRNHEQFF. DNA for the CDR3: TGTGCCAGTAGTATTGGCAGGAACCATGAGCAGTTCTTC. The full variable domain, completed using reference TRBV19 and TRBJ2-1, is DGGITQSPKYLFRKEGQNVTLSCEQNLNHDAMYWYRQDPGQGLRLIYYSQIVNDFQKGDIAEGYSVSREKKESFPLTVTSAQKNPTAFYLCASSIGRNHEQFFGPGTRLTVL.

The chain has TRBV30 and TRBJ2-5, with 11 bases that match TRBD2. The CDR3 loop spans 14 amino acids. CDR1 is GTSNPN and CDR2 is SVGIG in the germline V gene (reference sequence). Trimming removed 1 base from V and 5 bases from J; junction bases left unmatched: 3. This chain's CDR3 is CAWSATSGVETQYF. DNA for the CDR3: TGTGCCTGGAGTGCGACTAGCGGGGTGGAGACCCAGTACTTC.

This clone has a handful of counts. The chain combines TRBV7-9 with TRBJ1-4; D not resolved. Germline V gene sequence: CDR1 SEHNR, CDR2 FQNEAQ (reference sequence). CDR3 length: 15 residues. V lost 3 bases and J 2 bases, leaving 10 bases between the germline ends. For the CDR3, the DNA is TGTGCCAGCAGCTTCGGGGATCCCACTAATGAAAAACTGTTTTTT. This gives the protein CASSFGDPTNEKLFF.

The chain carries TRBV5-8 and TRBJ1-2; 8 bases are a match to TRBD1. Unmatched junction bases numbered 7, after V lost 0 bases and J lost 9 bases. Germline values: CDR1 SGHTS, CDR2 YDEGEE. The CDR3 totals 14 residues. CDR3 sequence: CASSLGTGSESYTF. CDR3 in DNA: TGTGCCAGCAGCTTGGGGACAGGGAGTGAGAGCTACACCTTC.

The chain joins TRBV28 to TRBJ2-4, with 7 nucleotides matching TRBD1. V lost 6 bases, J lost 2 bases, and 16 bases stayed unmatched. This CDR3 region has 18 residues. Germline CDR1 is MDHEN and CDR2 is SYDVKM. In DNA, the CDR3 is TGTGCCAGCAGCTGGCGTACCTCGGACAGGCAGACCAAAAACATTCAGTACTTC. It translates to CASSWRTSDRQTKNIQYF.

V and J are TRBV29-1 and TRBJ1-2; D might be TRBD1 (5 bases). Trimming shortened V by 1 base and J by 6 bases, and 12 bases separated the two germline ends. The CDR3 is 13 amino acids. CDR1 is SQVTM, CDR2 ANQGSEA, per germline. This CDR3 reads CSVEVFRGDGYTF. The CDR3 nucleotides are TGCAGCGTTGAAGTTTTCCGGGGGGATGGCTACACCTTC.

The rearrangement links TRBV6-1 to TRBJ2-7, with TRBD1 matching 7 bases. The germline gives CDR1 MNHNS, CDR2 SASEGT. The CDR3 spans 14 residues. V lost 3 bases, J lost 3 bases, and 5 bases stayed unmatched. In nucleotides, the CDR3 is TGTGCCAGCAGTGACGTGACAGGGTACTACGAGCAGTACTTC. It encodes CASSDVTGYYEQYF.

This chain uses TRBV7-2 with TRBJ2-3; no definite D call. The CDR3 loop spans 14 amino acids. Germline lookup yields CDR1 SGHTA and CDR2 FQGNSA. Between the trimmed V and J ends, which lost 5 bases and 1 base, there was a span of 10 bases. In DNA form, the CDR3 reads TGTGCCAGCAGCACACGCAGCGGCACAGATACGCAGTATTTT. This gives the protein CASSTRSGTDTQYF.

This chain links TRBV28 with TRBJ2-5; TRBD2 aligns across 11 bases. CDR3 length: 16 residues. Germline CDR1 and CDR2: MDHEN and SYDVKM. The V gene end was trimmed by 10 bases and the J gene end by 2 bases; junction bases not matched to a gene: 12. The CDR3 sequence is CAIPGLAAASQETQYF. DNA for the CDR3: TGTGCCATTCCGGGACTAGCGGCTGCTAGTCAAGAGACCCAGTACTTC.

The gene calls are TRBV4-2 and TRBJ2-5, with D possibly TRBD2 on 5 matching bases. V lost 4 bases and J lost 0, with 12 bases in between. The CDR3 extends over 15 amino acids. Germline CDR1 is LGHNA and CDR2 is YNFKEQ. CDR3: CASSRRENYQETQYF. The CDR3 DNA follows: TGTGCCAGCAGCCGCCGGGAAAATTACCAAGAGACCCAGTACTTC.

The chain uses TRBV11-3 and TRBJ2-3, with unresolved D. V was shortened by 1 base and J by 1 base, with 6 bases between the two germline ends. This CDR3 comprises 14 residues. Per germline, CDR1 SGHNT and CDR2 YENEEA. CDR3 sequence (DNA): TGTGCCAGCAGCTTAGTCCAGGGCACAGATACGCAGTATTTT. This codes for CASSLVQGTDTQYF.

This clone was seen only once. This rearrangement joins TRBV6-5 to TRBJ1-4, with 12 positions matching TRBD1. There are 16 residues in the CDR3. The J segment lost 7 bases and the V segment lost 2 bases, leaving 5 bases of the junction unmatched. Germline V gene data show CDR1 as MNHEY and CDR2 as SVGAGI. CDR3 in DNA: TGTGCCAGCAGTTACGGGGGACAGGGGGCTGGTGAAAAACTGTTTTTT. Translated, it gives CASSYGGQGAGEKLFF.